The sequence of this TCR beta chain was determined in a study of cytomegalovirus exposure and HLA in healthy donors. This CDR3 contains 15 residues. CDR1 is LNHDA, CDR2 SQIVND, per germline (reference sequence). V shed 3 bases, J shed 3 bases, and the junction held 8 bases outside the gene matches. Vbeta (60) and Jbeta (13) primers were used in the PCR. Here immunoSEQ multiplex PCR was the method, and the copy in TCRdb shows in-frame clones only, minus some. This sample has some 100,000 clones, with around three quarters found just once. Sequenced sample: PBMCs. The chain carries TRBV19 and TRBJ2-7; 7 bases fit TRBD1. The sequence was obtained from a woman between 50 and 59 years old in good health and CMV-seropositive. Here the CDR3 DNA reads TGTGCCAGTAGTATGCAACCGGGACAGTACTACGAGCAGTACTTC. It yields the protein CASSMQPGQYYEQYF. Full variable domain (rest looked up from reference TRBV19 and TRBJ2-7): DGGITQSPKYLFRKEGQNVTLSCEQNLNHDAMYWYRQDPGQGLRLIYYSQIVNDFQKGDIAEGYSVSREKKESFPLTVTSAQKNPTAFYLCASSMQPGQYYEQYFGPGTRLTVT.